The clone carrying this T cell receptor (beta chain) has only one observation. V lost 4 bases to trimming and J lost 4 bases; unmatched junction nucleotides: 9. Germline CDR1 MNHEY, CDR2 SVGAGI. The CDR3 contains 16 residues. These data come from a study of blood T cell repertoires in COVID-19. Turning to the study itself: The origin of the acute and convalescent COVID-19 samples was the United States, Italy and Spain. Sources were T cells, B-cell-depleted T cells, or PBMCs; the material itself was cDNA or gDNA.

Cohort 3 donors were reported recovered after two negative PCRs, clearance, or symptom resolution. The method was immunoSEQ multiplex PCR; TCRdb's version includes in-frame clones alone and lacks a portion of them. The data contain just over 300,000 clones, approximately 90% of them singletons. The TCR sequence derives from a woman under 30 who had recovered from COVID-19. The chain links TRBV6-5 to TRBJ2-2; 7 bases align to TRBD2. Source material: PBMCs or T cells enriched from blood (not recorded which). CDR3 amino acids: CASSSPQRGGTGELFF. CDR3 bases: TGTGCCAGCAGTTCCCCCCAGCGGGGCGGCACCGGGGAGCTGTTTTTT.